The 22 T cell receptor beta chains in this list originate from one sample, sequenced in a study of T-cell memory formation after mild COVID-19. MiXCR, applied by TCRdb to the 5' RACE reads, yields one record per CDR3 protein. The table lists around 49,000 distinct CDR3 sequences, about 28% of them singletons. Sequencing was performed on PBMCs or a T cell subset sorted from them (not recorded which). All receptors come from a young man who had mild COVID-19 (a few samples of this study predate the infection). Cell type and time point are not known.

This chain joins TRBV4-1 and TRBJ2-3, with TRBD2 as a possible D gene (6 bases). This CDR3 region has 17 residues. Germline CDR1 is MGHRA and CDR2 is YSYEKL. The V end lost 1 base, the J end lost 0 bases, and 14 bases lay between the germline ends. CDR3 region: CASSQGGRRGSTDTQYF. The DNA for the CDR3 is TGCGCCAGCAGCCAAGGAGGGCGGCGGGGTAGCACAGATACGCAGTATTTT.

This clonotype was recorded many times. The rearrangement joins TRBV11-2 to TRBJ1-6; the D gene is possibly TRBD1 (5 bases). Germline-derived CDR1 and CDR2 are SGHAT and FQNNGV. With 0 bases removed from V and 10 bases from J, the gap between germline ends came to 10 bases. The CDR3 is 14 residues long. The CDR3 DNA reads TGTGCCAGCAGCTTAGACAGGGTTTTCTCACCCCTCCACTTT. Translated, it gives CASSLDRVFSPLHF. Based on the CDR3 plus reference TRBV11-2 and TRBJ1-6, the full variable domain is EAGVAQSPRYKIIEKRQSVAFWCNPISGHATLYWYQQILGQGPKLLIQFQNNGVVDDSQLPKDRFSAERLKGVDSTLKIQPAKLEDSAVYLCASSLDRVFSPLHFGNGTRLTVT.

Ten or more counts support this clonotype. V and J are TRBV12-3 or TRBV12-4 and TRBJ2-5; a weak D match, TRBD1 (7 bases). The CDR3 runs to 18 residues. Trimming took off 3 bases at V and 2 bases at J, with 22 bases between the two ends. The CDR3 loop is CASSFGGQQLTGQETQYF. Here the CDR3 DNA reads TGTGCCAGCAGTTTCGGGGGACAGCAGTTGACTGGGCAAGAGACCCAGTACTTC.

The V and J genes are TRBV7-9 and TRBJ1-2; no clear D gene. CDR1 and CDR2 from the germline V gene are SEHNR and FQNEAQ (reference sequence). Trimming took off 5 bases at V and 8 bases at J, with 15 bases between the two ends. The CDR3 sequence is 13 residues long. CDR3 region: CASSQWAVQGYTF. Here the CDR3 DNA reads TGTGCCAGCAGCCAGTGGGCAGTCCAGGGCTACACCTTC.

The chain combines TRBV3-1 with TRBJ2-2; D gene unclear. This CDR3 has 15 residues. V was clipped by 3 bases and J by 0 bases, with 8 bases between them. The germline V gene encodes CDR1 LGHDT and CDR2 YNNKEL (reference sequence). The CDR3 protein is CASSQVRANTGELFF. The DNA for the CDR3 is TGTGCCAGCAGCCAGGTTAGGGCGAACACCGGGGAGCTGTTTTTT.

This clonotype was observed at least ten times. This chain connects TRBV7-8 to TRBJ1-1; perhaps TRBD1 as D (5 bases). CDR3 size: 13 residues. CDR1 SGHVS and CDR2 FQNEAQ come from the germline V gene. The V gene lost 7 bases and the J gene lost 4 bases, with 13 bases spanning the gap. The chain's CDR3 is CASNPLGGTEAFF. Here the CDR3 DNA reads TGTGCCAGCAACCCACTGGGGGGCACTGAAGCTTTCTTT.

This chain uses TRBV12-5 with TRBJ1-2; D is possibly TRBD1 (5 bases). This CDR3 is 15 amino acids long. Germline V gene sequence: CDR1 LGHNT, CDR2 FRNRAP. V was shortened by 6 bases and J by 4 bases, with 18 bases between the two germline ends. The CDR3 spells CASGRWAGSIYGYTF. CDR3 nucleotides: TGTGCTAGTGGCCGATGGGCAGGGAGTATCTATGGCTACACCTTC. Combining the CDR3 with reference TRBV12-5 and TRBJ1-2 gives the whole variable domain DARVTQTPRHKVTEMGQEVTMRCQPILGHNTVFWYRQTMMQGLELLAYFRNRAPLDDSGMPKDRFSAEMPDATLATLKIQPSEPRDSAVYFCASGRWAGSIYGYTFGSGTRLTVV.

The chain links TRBV20-1 to TRBJ1-2; 9 bases match TRBD1. Germline V gene sequence: CDR1 DFQATT, CDR2 SNEGSKA (reference sequence). With 5 bases clipped from V and 5 bases from J, the junction kept 12 bases outside the gene matches. The length of the CDR3 is 15 residues. The DNA for the CDR3 is TGCAGTGCTGTGGGACAGGGTCCTCGAGCGTATGGCTACACCTTC. It encodes CSAVGQGPRAYGYTF.

The chain combines TRBV4-1 with TRBJ1-2; D unresolved. Germline CDR1 and CDR2: MGHRA and YSYEKL. The CDR3 has 14 residues. Between the trimmed V and J ends, which lost 0 bases and 2 bases, there was a span of 7 bases. CDR3 amino acids: CASSQDIQNYGYTF. The DNA of the CDR3 is TGCGCCAGCAGCCAAGATATCCAAAACTATGGCTACACCTTC.

This clonotype was counted between two and nine times. The chain couples TRBV7-2 to TRBJ1-1, with unresolved D. The CDR3 is 16 residues long. Trimming removed 5 bases from V and 1 base from J, with 17 bases in between. Per germline, CDR1 SGHTA and CDR2 FQGNSA. The CDR3, as DNA: TGTGCCAGCAGCCCCTCGTTTCGGGGTCGGAACACTGAAGCTTTCTTT. It specifies CASSPSFRGRNTEAFF.

This clonotype was counted between two and nine times. The chain couples TRBV28 to TRBJ2-3; 13 nucleotides line up with TRBD2. This CDR3 has 20 amino acids. Germline CDR1 reads MDHEN; CDR2 reads SYDVKM. The J segment lost 0 bases and the V segment lost 0 bases, leaving 9 bases of the junction unmatched. The CDR3: CASSLWAGTSGAPSTDTQYF. The CDR3 DNA reads TGTGCCAGCAGTTTATGGGCAGGGACTAGCGGGGCGCCTAGCACAGATACGCAGTATTTT.

This clonotype has more than one count but fewer than ten. The rearrangement links TRBV12-3 or TRBV12-4 to TRBJ2-1; TRBD2 agrees at 13 bases. The CDR3 runs to 15 residues. The junction had 4 bases not matched to a gene; V was cut back by 3 bases and J by 8 bases. The CDR3 DNA reads as TGTGCCAGCAGTTTTAGGACTAGCGGGGGTGATGAGCAGTTCTTC. Translation: CASSFRTSGGDEQFF.

This clonotype was found a few times. This rearrangement joins TRBV4-3 to TRBJ1-5, with D hard to call. Germline V gene data show CDR1 as LGHNA and CDR2 as YSLEER. CDR3 length equals 14 residues. Between the trimmed V and J ends, which lost 1 base and 5 bases, there was a span of 9 bases. The CDR3 loop is CASSQVVADQPQHF. As DNA, the CDR3 is TGCGCCAGCAGCCAAGTCGTGGCGGATCAGCCCCAGCATTTT.

This clonotype showed up many times. The chain combines TRBV2 with TRBJ2-1; a possible D gene is TRBD2 (6 bases). Trimming took 4 bases from V and 2 from J, leaving 9 bases between them. CDR3 length equals 14 residues. Germline V gene lookup returns CDR1 SNHLY and CDR2 FYNNEI. CDR3 amino acids: CASSVGGPYNEQFF. Written as DNA, the CDR3 is TGTGCCAGCAGTGTGGGAGGCCCCTACAATGAGCAGTTCTTC.

The sample holds a few counts of this clonotype. The CDR3 spells CASSFGGTGGIGELFF. The CDR3 region has the DNA TGTGCCAGCAGCTTCGGAGGCACAGGGGGAATCGGGGAGCTGTTTTTT. The J gene is TRBJ2-2, the V gene TRBV7-9; 8 bases line up with TRBD1. The length of the CDR3 is 16 residues. Trimming removed 3 bases from V and 7 bases from J; junction bases left unmatched: 10. CDR1 is SEHNR and CDR2 is FQNEAQ in the germline V gene (reference sequence).

This clonotype has only a few counts. CDR3 nucleotide sequence: TGCAGTGCTAGCAACCAGGAGGCGTATCAGCCCCAGCATTTT. Its protein is CSASNQEAYQPQHF. The rearrangement links TRBV20-1 to TRBJ1-5; D is unresolved. Germline CDR1 reads DFQATT; CDR2 reads SNEGSKA (reference sequence). V lost 3 bases, J lost 5 bases, and 14 bases lay in between. The CDR3 spans 14 residues.

As to this clonotype: The junction departs from the called germline gene at one end, perhaps through a read error. V gene TRBV6-2 or TRBV6-3 combines with J gene TRBJ2-4; D may match TRBD1 or TRBD2 (5 bases each). The germline V gene encodes CDR1 MNHEY and CDR2 SVGEGT. The CDR3 totals 11 residues. DNA of the CDR3: TGTGCCAGCAACTACCCGGGACCTTGGGACTTC. Amino acid sequence: CASNYPGPWDF.

The DNA for the CDR3 is TGTGCCAGCAGTGACGCAGGGGGGGCAGAGACCCAGTACTTC. This encodes CASSDAGGAETQYF. This chain connects TRBV6-2 or TRBV6-3 to TRBJ2-5; D possibly matches TRBD1 or TRBD2 (7 bases each). V lost 5 bases and J lost 4, with 14 bases in between. The CDR3 extends over 14 amino acids. Germline V gives CDR1 MNHEY, CDR2 SVGEGT.

The chain employs TRBV7-9 and TRBJ2-1; 14 positions agree with TRBD2. Germline V CDR1 and CDR2: SEHNR, FQNEAQ (reference sequence). The CDR3 sequence is 16 residues long. V shed 5 bases and J 3 bases; nucleotides not matched to a gene: 3. CDR3 residues: CASSRTSGGYYNEQFF. The DNA of the CDR3 is TGTGCCAGCAGCCGGACTAGCGGGGGGTACTACAATGAGCAGTTCTTC.

The CDR3 bases are TGCGCCAGCAGCCAAGCGAGGCTACAGGGGGCGATGGAAGCTTTCTTT. Residues: CASSQARLQGAMEAFF. V gene TRBV4-3 combines with J gene TRBJ1-1; TRBD1 aligns across 9 bases. Trimming took 1 base from V and 8 from J; bases not matched to a gene: 11. Per the germline V gene, CDR1 is LGHNA and CDR2 is YSLEER. The CDR3 runs to 16 residues.

In DNA, the CDR3 is TGTGCCAGCACTCCGTCAGGGGACTATGGCTACACCTTC. As protein: CASTPSGDYGYTF. This sequence joins TRBV5-5 and TRBJ1-2, with D perhaps matching TRBD1 (6 bases). V lost 6 bases and J 3 bases, leaving 12 bases between the germline ends. The CDR3 is made up of 13 amino acids. CDR1 is SGHKS, CDR2 YYEKEE, per germline (reference sequence).

The chain uses TRBV9 and TRBJ2-3; D unresolved. Trimming stripped 0 bases from V and 2 bases from J, with 13 bases between. The CDR3 spans 16 residues. CDR1 and CDR2 (germline): SGDLS, YYNGEE. Written as DNA, the CDR3 is TGTGCCAGCAGCGTAGAAGGGTCACTACTCACAGATACGCAGTATTTT. Translating gives CASSVEGSLLTDTQYF.